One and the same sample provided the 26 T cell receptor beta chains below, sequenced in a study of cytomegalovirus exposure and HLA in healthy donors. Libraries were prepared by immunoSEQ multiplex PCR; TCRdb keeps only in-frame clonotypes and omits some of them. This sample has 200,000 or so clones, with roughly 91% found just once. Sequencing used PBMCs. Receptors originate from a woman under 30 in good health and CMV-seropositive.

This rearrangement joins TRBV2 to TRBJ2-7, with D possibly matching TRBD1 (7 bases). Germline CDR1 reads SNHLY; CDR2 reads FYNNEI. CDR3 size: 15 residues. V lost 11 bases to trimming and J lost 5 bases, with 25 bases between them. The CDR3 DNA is TGTGCCTTGGACAGGTCCCTTAAGGGGGGCAACGAGCAGTACTTC. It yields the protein CALDRSLKGGNEQYF.

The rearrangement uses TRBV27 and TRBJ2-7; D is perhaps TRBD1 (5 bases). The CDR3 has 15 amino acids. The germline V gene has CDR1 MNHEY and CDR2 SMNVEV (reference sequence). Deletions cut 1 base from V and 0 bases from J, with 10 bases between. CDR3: CASSLLRTPSYEQYF. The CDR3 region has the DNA TGTGCCAGCAGTTTATTACGGACACCCTCCTACGAGCAGTACTTC.

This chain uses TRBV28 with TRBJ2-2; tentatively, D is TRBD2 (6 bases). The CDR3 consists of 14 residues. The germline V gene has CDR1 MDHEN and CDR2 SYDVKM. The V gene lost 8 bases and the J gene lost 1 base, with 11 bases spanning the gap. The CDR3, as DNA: TGTGCCAGCGGAGCGGGTCAGAACACCGGGGAGCTGTTTTTT. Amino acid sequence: CASGAGQNTGELFF.

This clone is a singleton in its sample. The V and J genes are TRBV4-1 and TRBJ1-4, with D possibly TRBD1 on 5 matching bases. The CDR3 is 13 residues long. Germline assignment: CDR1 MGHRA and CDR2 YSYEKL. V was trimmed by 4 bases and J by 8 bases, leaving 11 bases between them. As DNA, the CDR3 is TGCGCCAGCAGCCGGGGGGGAAGCGAAAAACTGTTTTTT. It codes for CASSRGGSEKLFF.

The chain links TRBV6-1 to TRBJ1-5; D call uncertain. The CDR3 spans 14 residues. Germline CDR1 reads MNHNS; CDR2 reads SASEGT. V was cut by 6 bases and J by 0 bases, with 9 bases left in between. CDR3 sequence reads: CASRVHFSNQPQHF. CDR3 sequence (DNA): TGTGCCAGCAGGGTCCACTTTAGCAATCAGCCCCAGCATTTT.

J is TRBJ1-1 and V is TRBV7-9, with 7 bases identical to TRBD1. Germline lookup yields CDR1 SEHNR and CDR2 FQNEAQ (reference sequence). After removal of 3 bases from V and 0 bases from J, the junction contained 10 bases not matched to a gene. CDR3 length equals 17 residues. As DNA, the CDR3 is TGTGCCAGCAGCTTGGTAACAGGTAGGGGGCTGAACACTGAAGCTTTCTTT. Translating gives CASSLVTGRGLNTEAFF.

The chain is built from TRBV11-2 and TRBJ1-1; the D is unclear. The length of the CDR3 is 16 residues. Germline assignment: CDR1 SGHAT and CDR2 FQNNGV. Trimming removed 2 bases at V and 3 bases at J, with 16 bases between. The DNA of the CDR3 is TGTGCCAGCAGCTTATACGGGAAAGGACCGGACACTGAAGCTTTCTTT. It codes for CASSLYGKGPDTEAFF.

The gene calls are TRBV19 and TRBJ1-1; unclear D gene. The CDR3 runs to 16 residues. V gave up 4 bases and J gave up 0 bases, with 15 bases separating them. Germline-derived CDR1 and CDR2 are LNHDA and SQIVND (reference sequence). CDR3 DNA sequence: TGTGCCAGTAGTAGGCCCATGGGCTCCATGAACACTGAAGCTTTCTTT. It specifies CASSRPMGSMNTEAFF.

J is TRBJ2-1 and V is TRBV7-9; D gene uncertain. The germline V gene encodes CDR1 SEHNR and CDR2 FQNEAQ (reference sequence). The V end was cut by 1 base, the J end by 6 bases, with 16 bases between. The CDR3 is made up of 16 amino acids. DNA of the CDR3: TGTGCCAGCAGCTTAGTTCGGCTCTCCCGAGGCAATGAGCAGTTCTTC. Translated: CASSLVRLSRGNEQFF.

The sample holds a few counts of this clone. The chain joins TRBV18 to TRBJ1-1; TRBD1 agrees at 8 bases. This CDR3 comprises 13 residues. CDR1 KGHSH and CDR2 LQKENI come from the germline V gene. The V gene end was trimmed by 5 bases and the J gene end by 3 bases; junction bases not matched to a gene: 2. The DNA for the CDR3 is TGTGCCAGCTCAGAGGGACAGGACACTGAAGCTTTCTTT. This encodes CASSEGQDTEAFF.

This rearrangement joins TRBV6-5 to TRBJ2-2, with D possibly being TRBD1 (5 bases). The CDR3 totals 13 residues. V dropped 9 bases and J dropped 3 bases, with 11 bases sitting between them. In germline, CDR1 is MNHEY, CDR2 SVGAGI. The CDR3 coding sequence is TGTGCCAGTTTCAGGGTAGACACCGGGGAGCTGTTTTTT. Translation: CASFRVDTGELFF.

The CDR3, as DNA: TGTGCCAGTAGTACGCCAGGGGACGTCGGCAATCAGCCCCAGCATTTT. Encoded protein: CASSTPGDVGNQPQHF. The V gene is TRBV19, the J gene TRBJ1-5; maybe TRBD1 (6 bases). The V and J ends lost 4 bases and 2 bases respectively, with 15 bases between them. Per the germline V gene, CDR1 is LNHDA and CDR2 is SQIVND (reference sequence). The CDR3 has 16 amino acids.

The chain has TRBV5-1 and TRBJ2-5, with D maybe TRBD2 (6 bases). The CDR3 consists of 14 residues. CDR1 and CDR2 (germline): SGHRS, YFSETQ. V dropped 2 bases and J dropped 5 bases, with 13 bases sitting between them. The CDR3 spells CASSFGEGGETQYF. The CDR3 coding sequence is TGCGCCAGCAGCTTCGGAGAAGGAGGGGAGACCCAGTACTTC.

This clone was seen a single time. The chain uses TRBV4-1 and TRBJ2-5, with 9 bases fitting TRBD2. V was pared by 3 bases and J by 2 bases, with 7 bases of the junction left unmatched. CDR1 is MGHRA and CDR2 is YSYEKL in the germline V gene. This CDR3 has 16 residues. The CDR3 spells CASSQAQTSGQETQYF. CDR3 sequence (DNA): TGCGCCAGCAGCCAGGCTCAGACTAGCGGACAAGAGACCCAGTACTTC.

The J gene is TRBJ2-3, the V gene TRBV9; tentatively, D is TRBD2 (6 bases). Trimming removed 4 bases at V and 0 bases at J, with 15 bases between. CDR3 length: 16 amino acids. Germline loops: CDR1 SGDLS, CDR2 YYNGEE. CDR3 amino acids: CASSPLSGTSTDTQYF. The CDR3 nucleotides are TGTGCCAGCAGCCCTCTTAGCGGCACTAGCACAGATACGCAGTATTTT.

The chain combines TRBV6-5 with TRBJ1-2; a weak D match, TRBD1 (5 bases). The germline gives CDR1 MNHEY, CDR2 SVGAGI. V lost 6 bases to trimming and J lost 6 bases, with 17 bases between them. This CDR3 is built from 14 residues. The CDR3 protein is CASSHDSIPNGYTF. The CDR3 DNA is TGTGCCAGCAGCCATGACAGTATCCCCAATGGCTACACCTTC.

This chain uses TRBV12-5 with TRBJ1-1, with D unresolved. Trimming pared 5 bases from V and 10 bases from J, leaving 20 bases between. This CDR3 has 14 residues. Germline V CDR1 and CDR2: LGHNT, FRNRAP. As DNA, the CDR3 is TGTGCTAGTGGTCTTAGTCCCTTTTCTGCGCTAGCTTTCTTT. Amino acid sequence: CASGLSPFSALAFF.

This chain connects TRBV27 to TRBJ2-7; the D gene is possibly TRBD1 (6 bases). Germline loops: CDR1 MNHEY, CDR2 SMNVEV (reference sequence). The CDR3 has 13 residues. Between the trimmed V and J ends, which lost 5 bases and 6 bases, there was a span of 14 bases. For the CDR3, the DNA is TGTGCCAGCAGTCATAGGACAGTCAGCGAGCAGTACTTC. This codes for CASSHRTVSEQYF.

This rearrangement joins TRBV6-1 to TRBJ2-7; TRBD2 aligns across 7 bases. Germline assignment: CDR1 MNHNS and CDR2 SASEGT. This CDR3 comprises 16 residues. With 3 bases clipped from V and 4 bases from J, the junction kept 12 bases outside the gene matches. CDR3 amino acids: CASSESYGRATYEQYF. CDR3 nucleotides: TGTGCCAGCAGTGAGTCTTATGGGAGGGCCACATACGAGCAGTACTTC.

CDR3 sequence (DNA): TGTGCCAGCAGCTTGGACGGGGGTACGGAGACCCAGTACTTC. It specifies CASSLDGGTETQYF. V gene TRBV5-4 combines with J gene TRBJ2-5; D might be TRBD2 (6 bases). With 0 bases removed from V and 5 bases from J, the gap between germline ends came to 11 bases. Germline CDR1 and CDR2: SGHNT and YYREEE (reference sequence). This CDR3 is built from 14 residues.

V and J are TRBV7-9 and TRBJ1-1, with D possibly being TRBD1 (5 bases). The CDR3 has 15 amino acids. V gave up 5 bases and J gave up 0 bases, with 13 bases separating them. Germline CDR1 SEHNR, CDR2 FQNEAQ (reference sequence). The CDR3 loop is CASSRKGGVNTEAFF. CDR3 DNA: TGTGCCAGCAGCCGTAAGGGAGGGGTGAACACTGAAGCTTTCTTT.

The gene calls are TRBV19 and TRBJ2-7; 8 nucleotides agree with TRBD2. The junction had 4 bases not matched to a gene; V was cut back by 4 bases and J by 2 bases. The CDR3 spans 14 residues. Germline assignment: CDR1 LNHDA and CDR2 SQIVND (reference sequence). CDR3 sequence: CASSKREFPYEQYF. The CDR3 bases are TGTGCCAGTAGTAAGCGGGAGTTCCCCTACGAGCAGTACTTC. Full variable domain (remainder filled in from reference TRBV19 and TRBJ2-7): DGGITQSPKYLFRKEGQNVTLSCEQNLNHDAMYWYRQDPGQGLRLIYYSQIVNDFQKGDIAEGYSVSREKKESFPLTVTSAQKNPTAFYLCASSKREFPYEQYFGPGTRLTVT.

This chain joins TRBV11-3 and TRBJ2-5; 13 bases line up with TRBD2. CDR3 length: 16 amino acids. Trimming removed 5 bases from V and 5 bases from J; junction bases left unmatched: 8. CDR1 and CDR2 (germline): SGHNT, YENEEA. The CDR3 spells CASSARGLAGAETQYF. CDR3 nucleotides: TGTGCCAGCAGCGCAAGAGGACTAGCGGGAGCCGAGACCCAGTACTTC.

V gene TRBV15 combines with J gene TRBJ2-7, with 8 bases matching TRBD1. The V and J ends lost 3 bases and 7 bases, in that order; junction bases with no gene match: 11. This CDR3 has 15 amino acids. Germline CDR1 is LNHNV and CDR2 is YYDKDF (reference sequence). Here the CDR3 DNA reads TGTGCCACCAGCAGCGACAGGGGACAGACCCTGGAGCAGTACTTC. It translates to CATSSDRGQTLEQYF.

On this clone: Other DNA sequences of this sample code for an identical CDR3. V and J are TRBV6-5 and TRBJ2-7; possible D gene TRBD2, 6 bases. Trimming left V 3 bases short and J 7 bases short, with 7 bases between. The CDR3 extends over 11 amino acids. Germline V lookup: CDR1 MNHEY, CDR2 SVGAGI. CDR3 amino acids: CASSYGGEQYF. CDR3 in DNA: TGTGCCAGCAGTTATGGGGGGGAGCAGTACTTC.

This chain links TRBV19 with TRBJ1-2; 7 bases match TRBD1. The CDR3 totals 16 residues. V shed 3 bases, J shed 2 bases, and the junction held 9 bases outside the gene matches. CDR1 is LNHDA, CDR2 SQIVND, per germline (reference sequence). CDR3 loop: CASSIPRQGTNYGYTF. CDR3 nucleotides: TGTGCCAGTAGTATTCCGCGACAGGGAACGAACTATGGCTACACCTTC.